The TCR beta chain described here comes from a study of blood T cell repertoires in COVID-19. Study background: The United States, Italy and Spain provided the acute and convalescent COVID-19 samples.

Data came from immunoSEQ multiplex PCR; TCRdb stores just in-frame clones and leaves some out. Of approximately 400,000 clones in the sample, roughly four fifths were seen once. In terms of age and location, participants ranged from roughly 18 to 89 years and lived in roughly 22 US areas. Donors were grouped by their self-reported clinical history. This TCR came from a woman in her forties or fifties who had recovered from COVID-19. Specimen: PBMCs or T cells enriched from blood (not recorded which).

The CDR3 sequence is CASSSPRGADTQYF. CDR3 sequence (DNA): TGTGCCAGCAGCTCCCCCCGGGGTGCAGATACGCAGTATTTT. V is TRBV7-2 and J is TRBJ2-3, with D perhaps TRBD2 (5 bases). The CDR3 length is 14 residues. The V gene lost 4 bases and the J gene lost 4 bases, with 12 bases spanning the gap. Per the germline V gene, CDR1 is SGHTA and CDR2 is FQGNSA.